This T cell receptor (beta chain) was captured by sequencing in a study of T cells of healthy individuals (dated by TCRdb to the late 2010s). Receptor libraries were prepared by 5' RACE. Reads for this sample came from an Illumina MiSeq. TCRdb itself trimmed the public reads at Q25 with fastp, ran MiXCR and retained productive beta chains. Merged by CDR3 protein, the rows form single entries marked with the most common genes and DNA. This sample lists around 100,000 distinct CDR3 sequences; about 16% were detected once. The ten largest clones add up to 6.2% of the sample. As encoded in the germline V gene, CDR1 is MNHEY while CDR2 is SVGAGI. V lost 0 bases and J lost 6 bases, and the count of bases not matched to a germline gene is 8. Counted from cysteine to phenylalanine, this CDR3 has 16 amino acids. The kept DNA is CDR3 alone, 48 bases in frame from the first base. As to this clonotype: It lacks a known antigen. No qualities accompany the bases; no much larger clone lies one base away.

The receptor comes from a human donor in good health. The chain is assembled from TRBV6-5 and TRBJ1-2; TRBD1 fits 9 bases in the junction. The sequenced DNA is TGTGCCAGCAGTTACTCGTCGGCCGGGACAGGGAATGGCTACACCTTC. The translation is CASSYSSAGTGNGYTF.